This T cell receptor beta chain was captured by sequencing in a study of quantifying T cell responses using KT2 cells. Study summary: RNA was reverse transcribed with TCR alpha and beta constant-region primers.

An oligo carrying a UMI was ligated to the cDNA 3' end. The first PCR ran approximately 4 cycles with an equimolar RC1.1 and RC1.2 beta primer mix. TCRdb used MiXCR to reprocess the UMI-ligation and nested PCR reads, holding one entry per CDR3 protein. The sample comprises 50,000 to 70,000 distinct CDR3 sequences, over 9% of which are singletons, and 9.4% rests with the top ten. Comments on this clonotype: Just one base apart from a much larger clone, this may be a read error. The conserved closing phenylalanine or tryptophan is absent in this CDR3, likely reflecting a read error.

Germline V lookup: CDR1 SQVTM, CDR2 ANQGSEA. Trimming took 4 bases from V and 3 from J, leaving 9 bases between them. CDR3 length equals 12 residues. Sample: PBMCs spiked with cells of the T cell clone KT2. This chain joins TRBV29-1 and TRBJ2-5, with D possibly matching TRBD2 (6 bases). This TCR was sampled from a human donor. This CDR3 is CSVGRGEETQYS. The DNA for the CDR3 is TGCAGCGTTGGGAGGGGTGAAGAGACCCAGTACTCC.